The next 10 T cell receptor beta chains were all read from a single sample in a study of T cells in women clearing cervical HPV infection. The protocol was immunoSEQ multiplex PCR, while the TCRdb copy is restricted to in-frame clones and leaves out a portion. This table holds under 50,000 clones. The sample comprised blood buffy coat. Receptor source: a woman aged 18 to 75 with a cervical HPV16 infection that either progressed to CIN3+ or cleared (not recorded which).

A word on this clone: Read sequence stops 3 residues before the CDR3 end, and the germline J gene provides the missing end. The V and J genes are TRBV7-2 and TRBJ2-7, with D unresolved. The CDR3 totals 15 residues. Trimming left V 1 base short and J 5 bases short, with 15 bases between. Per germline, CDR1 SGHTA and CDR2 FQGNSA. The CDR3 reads CASSLVSAKSHEQYF. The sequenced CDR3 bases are TGTGCCAGCAGCTTAGTGTCAGCGAAGTCCCACGAG.

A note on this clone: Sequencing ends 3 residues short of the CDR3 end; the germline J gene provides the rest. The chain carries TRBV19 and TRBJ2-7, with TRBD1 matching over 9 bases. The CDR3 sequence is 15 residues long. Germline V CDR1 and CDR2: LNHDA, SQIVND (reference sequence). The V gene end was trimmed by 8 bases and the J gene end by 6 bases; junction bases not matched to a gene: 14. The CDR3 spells CASQTTGTGLGEQYF. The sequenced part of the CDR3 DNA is TGTGCCAGTCAAACTACCGGGACAGGGTTGGGCGAG.

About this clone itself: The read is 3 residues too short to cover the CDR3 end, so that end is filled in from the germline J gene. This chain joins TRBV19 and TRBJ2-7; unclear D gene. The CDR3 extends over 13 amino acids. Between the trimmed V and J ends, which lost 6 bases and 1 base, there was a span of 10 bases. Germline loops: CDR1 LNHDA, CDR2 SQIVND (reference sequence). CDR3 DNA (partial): TGTGCCAGTAGCGTCGGCAGGTCCTACGAG. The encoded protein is CASSVGRSYE. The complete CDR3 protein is CASSVGRSYEQYF.

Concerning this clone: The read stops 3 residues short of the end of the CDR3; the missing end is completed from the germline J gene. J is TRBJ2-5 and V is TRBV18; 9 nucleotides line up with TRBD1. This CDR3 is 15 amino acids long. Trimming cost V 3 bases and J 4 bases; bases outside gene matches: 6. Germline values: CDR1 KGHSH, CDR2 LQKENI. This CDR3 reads CASSPGQGNGETQYF. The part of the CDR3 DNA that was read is TGTGCCAGCTCACCGGGACAGGGAAATGGAGAGACC.

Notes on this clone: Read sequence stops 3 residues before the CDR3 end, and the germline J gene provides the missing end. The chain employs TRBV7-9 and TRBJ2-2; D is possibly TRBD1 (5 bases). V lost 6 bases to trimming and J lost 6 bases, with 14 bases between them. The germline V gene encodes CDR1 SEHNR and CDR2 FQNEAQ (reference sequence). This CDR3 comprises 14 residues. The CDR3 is CASSLNWGAGELFF. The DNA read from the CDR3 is TGTGCCAGCAGTCTAAATTGGGGCGCCGGGGAG.

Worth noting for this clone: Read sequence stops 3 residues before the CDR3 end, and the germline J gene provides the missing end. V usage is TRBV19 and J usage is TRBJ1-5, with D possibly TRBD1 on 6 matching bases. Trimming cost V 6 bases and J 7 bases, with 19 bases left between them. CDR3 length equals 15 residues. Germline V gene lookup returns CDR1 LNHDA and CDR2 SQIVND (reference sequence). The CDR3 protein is CASRGGDNRRQPQHF. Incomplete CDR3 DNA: TGTGCCAGTAGGGGGGGGGACAATCGTAGGCAGCCC.

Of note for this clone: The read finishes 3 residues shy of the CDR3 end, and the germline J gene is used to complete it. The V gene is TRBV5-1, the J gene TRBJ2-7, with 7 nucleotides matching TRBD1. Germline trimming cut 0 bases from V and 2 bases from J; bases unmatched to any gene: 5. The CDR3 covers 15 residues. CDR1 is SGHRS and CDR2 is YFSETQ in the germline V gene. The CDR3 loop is CASSLEAGGPYEQYF. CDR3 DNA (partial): TGCGCCAGCAGCTTGGAGGCAGGGGGTCCCTACGAG.

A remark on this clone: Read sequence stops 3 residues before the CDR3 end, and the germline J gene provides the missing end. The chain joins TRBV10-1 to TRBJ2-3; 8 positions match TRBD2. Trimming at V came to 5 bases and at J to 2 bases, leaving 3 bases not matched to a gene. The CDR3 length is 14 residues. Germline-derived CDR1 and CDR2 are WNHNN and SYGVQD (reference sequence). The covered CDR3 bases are TGCGCCAGCAGTAAAGCGGGGGACACAGATACG. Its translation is CASSKAGDTDT. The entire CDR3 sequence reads CASSKAGDTDTQYF.

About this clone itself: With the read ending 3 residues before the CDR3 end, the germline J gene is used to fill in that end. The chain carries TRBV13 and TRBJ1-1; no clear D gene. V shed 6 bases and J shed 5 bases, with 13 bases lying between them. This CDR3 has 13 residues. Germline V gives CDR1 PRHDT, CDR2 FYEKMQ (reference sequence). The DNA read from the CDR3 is TGTGCCAGCAGTCAAAACCCGGGGACTGAA. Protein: CASSQNPGTE. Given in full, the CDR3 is CASSQNPGTEAFF.

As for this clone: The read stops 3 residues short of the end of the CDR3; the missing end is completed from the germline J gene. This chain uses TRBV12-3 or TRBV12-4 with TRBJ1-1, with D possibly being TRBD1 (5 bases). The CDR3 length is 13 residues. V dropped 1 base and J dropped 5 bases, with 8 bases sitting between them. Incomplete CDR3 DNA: TGTGCCAGCAGTTTAGGGGGCTGGACTGAA. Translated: CASSLGGWTE. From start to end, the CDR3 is CASSLGGWTEAFF.